The 18 T cell receptor beta chains below come from one sample, sequenced in a study of shared clonotypes between healthy human individuals. Clones were sequenced by immunoSEQ multiplex PCR, and TCRdb holds only the in-frame ones, with some missing. The sample comprises over 800,000 clones, around 93% of which are singletons, and about 24% rests with the top ten. CD8 cells regarded as naive lacked CD45RO, were positively chosen for CCR7, and omitted terminally differentiated effector memory CD45RA+ cells. Sequenced sample: naive CD8+ T cells sorted from blood. These receptors came from a man aged 25-45 years in good health.

The CDR3 DNA follows: TGTGCCAGCAGCCCTAAGGGTTCCTACGAGCAGTACTTC. Its translation: CASSPKGSYEQYF. The chain is built from TRBV7-9 and TRBJ2-7; D gene uncertain. This CDR3 is built from 13 residues. V lost 5 bases to trimming and J lost 1 base, with 9 bases between them. Per the germline V gene, CDR1 is SEHNR and CDR2 is FQNEAQ (reference sequence).

The genes are TRBV10-1 and TRBJ2-2, with TRBD2 as a possible D gene (6 bases). CDR3 length: 17 residues. Trimming left V 0 bases short and J 2 bases short, with 13 bases between. The germline CDR1 and CDR2 sequences are WNHNN and SYGVQD (reference sequence). CDR3 nucleotide sequence: TGCGCCAGCAGTGAGTCCGGGGGTTGGGGAAACACCGGGGAGCTGTTTTTT. It yields the protein CASSESGGWGNTGELFF.

V gene TRBV29-1 combines with J gene TRBJ1-2; no definite D call. The V end lost 0 bases, the J end lost 8 bases, and 19 bases lay between the germline ends. Germline assignment: CDR1 SQVTM and CDR2 ANQGSEA. The CDR3 totals 15 residues. CDR3 DNA sequence: TGCAGCGTTGAAGATCGGGATCCCATTTTTGGGGGCTACACCTTC. Protein sequence: CSVEDRDPIFGGYTF.

V gene TRBV21-1 combines with J gene TRBJ1-2; TRBD1 is taken as the D call from the table, unchecked against the DNA. TRBV21-1 is a recognized pseudogene. This CDR3 spans 17 amino acids. The CDR3 DNA is TGTGCCAGCAGCAAGCCCGTAAATCAGGGGGCGGACTATGGCTACACCTTC. Amino acid sequence: CASSKPVNQGADYGYTF.

The V call is TRBV28, the J call TRBJ2-7; D is unclear. With 6 bases removed from V and 2 bases from J, the gap between germline ends came to 17 bases. CDR3 length: 15 amino acids. Germline assignment: CDR1 MDHEN and CDR2 SYDVKM. As DNA, the CDR3 is TGTGCCAGCAGCCCACGGAACGGCGGAACCTACGAGCAGTACTTC. Translation gives CASSPRNGGTYEQYF.

This chain connects TRBV20-1 to TRBJ2-1; the D is unclear. This CDR3 is 11 amino acids long. V lost 8 bases to trimming and J lost 5 bases, with 10 bases between them. Germline V gives CDR1 DFQATT, CDR2 SNEGSKA (reference sequence). DNA for the CDR3: TGCAGTCCCGTTTTTCACAATGAGCAGTTCTTC. This gives the protein CSPVFHNEQFF.

The chain links TRBV19 to TRBJ2-1; perhaps TRBD2 as D (6 bases). V lost 0 bases and J lost 0, with 9 bases in between. Germline V gene sequence: CDR1 LNHDA, CDR2 SQIVND (reference sequence). The CDR3 loop spans 16 amino acids. The CDR3 sequence: CASSIEGGNSYNEQFF. CDR3 in DNA: TGTGCCAGTAGTATAGAAGGCGGGAACTCCTACAATGAGCAGTTCTTC.

The V and J genes are TRBV29-1 and TRBJ2-5; tentatively, D is TRBD1 (5 bases). Trimming stripped 4 bases from V and 3 bases from J, with 6 bases between. From germline, CDR1 is SQVTM and CDR2 ANQGSEA. The CDR3 totals 11 residues. DNA of the CDR3: TGCAGCGTTGCAGGGAAAGAGACCCAGTACTTC. Protein sequence: CSVAGKETQYF.

The chain has TRBV9 and TRBJ2-3; 7 bases are shared with TRBD2. J gave up 2 bases and V 0 bases, and 6 bases lay outside the gene matches. The CDR3 spans 16 residues. The germline CDR1 and CDR2 sequences are SGDLS and YYNGEE. This CDR3 is CASSVALSGDTDTQYF. CDR3 bases: TGTGCCAGCAGCGTAGCTTTAAGCGGGGACACAGATACGCAGTATTTT.

This clone was seen a single time. The chain is built from TRBV30 and TRBJ2-2; 12 bases match TRBD2. V shed 7 bases and J 4 bases; nucleotides not matched to a gene: 13. The germline V gene encodes CDR1 GTSNPN and CDR2 SVGIG (reference sequence). The CDR3 spans 17 residues. CDR3 bases: TGTGCCTACCCACCTGGGCAACTAGCGGGAGGCACCGGGGAGCTGTTTTTT. This codes for CAYPPGQLAGGTGELFF.

The rearrangement links TRBV5-1 to TRBJ2-7; 9 bases fit TRBD2. V gave up 4 bases and J gave up 5 bases; unmatched junction bases: 10. This CDR3 contains 15 residues. Germline values: CDR1 SGHRS, CDR2 YFSETQ. CDR3 sequence: CASSVTSGKAHEQYF. The CDR3 coding sequence is TGCGCCAGCAGCGTGACTAGCGGAAAAGCCCACGAGCAGTACTTC.

This sequence joins TRBV6-6 and TRBJ2-2; 10 positions agree with TRBD2. CDR3 length: 16 amino acids. J gave up 6 bases and V 6 bases, and 10 bases lay outside the gene matches. CDR1 and CDR2 (germline): MNHNY, SVGAGI (reference sequence). In nucleotides, the CDR3 is TGTGCCAGCAGGCAGGGGCTAGCGGGAGTCGCCGGGGAGCTGTTTTTT. The encoded protein is CASRQGLAGVAGELFF.

The V call is TRBV25-1, the J call TRBJ2-1; 8 positions agree with TRBD2. Germline V gene data show CDR1 as MGHDK and CDR2 as SYGVNS. The V and J ends lost 2 bases and 0 bases, in that order; junction bases with no gene match: 9. The CDR3 spans 18 residues. The CDR3, as DNA: TGTGCCAGCAGTGAACCTCGCCAACTAGCGGCCTCCTACAATGAGCAGTTCTTC. It yields the protein CASSEPRQLAASYNEQFF.

CDR3 sequence reads: CASSIGGWGYTF. CDR3 nucleotides: TGTGCCAGCAGCATAGGGGGATGGGGCTACACCTTC. The chain uses TRBV7-2 and TRBJ1-2; tentatively, D is TRBD1 (6 bases). CDR1 SGHTA and CDR2 FQGNSA come from the germline V gene. V lost 5 bases and J lost 8, with 12 bases in between. The CDR3 is made up of 12 amino acids.

The chain is built from TRBV21-1 and TRBJ2-7. TRBV21-1 is annotated as a pseudogene. The CDR3 spans 16 residues. The DNA for the CDR3 is TGTGCCAGCAGCAAAGACGCAGGCAGGAGCTCCTACGAGCAGTACTTC. It is translated as CASSKDAGRSSYEQYF.

For the CDR3, the DNA is TGTGCCACACACCCCGCTGCGTCCTACAATGAGCAGTTCTTC. It encodes CATHPAASYNEQFF. V and J are TRBV27 and TRBJ2-1; D is undetermined. Germline V gene lookup returns CDR1 MNHEY and CDR2 SMNVEV (reference sequence). The CDR3 covers 14 residues. V dropped 10 bases and J dropped 1 base, with 14 bases sitting between them.

J is TRBJ2-7 and V is TRBV5-1; D is perhaps TRBD1 (6 bases). V dropped 4 bases and J dropped 2 bases, with 16 bases sitting between them. The V gene's germline CDR1 is SGHRS and CDR2 YFSETQ. The CDR3 has 15 amino acids. CDR3 residues: CASSPGQGLPYEQYF. CDR3 DNA: TGCGCCAGCAGCCCCGGGCAGGGGCTCCCCTACGAGCAGTACTTC.

This chain connects TRBV30 to TRBJ2-1; 11 bases match TRBD2. The CDR3 is made up of 15 amino acids. The germline gives CDR1 GTSNPN, CDR2 SVGIG (reference sequence). With 2 bases clipped from V and 7 bases from J, the junction kept 7 bases outside the gene matches. In DNA form, the CDR3 reads TGTGCCTGGAGTTATGGGCTAGCGGGAGGTAATGAGCAGTTCTTC. This gives the protein CAWSYGLAGGNEQFF.